This T cell receptor (beta chain) comes out of a study of cytomegalovirus exposure and HLA in healthy donors. Study-level results: About 90% or about 30% of the time was how often most TCR beta V segments were productive, according to an earlier analysis. A later analysis linked a missense variant in DCLRE1C to the trimming of TCR beta V and J genes. Some V segments, including TRBV6-2 and TRBV6-3, were excluded as indistinguishable.

This clone was seen only a few times. Its antigen is not known. This PCR relied on a set of 60 Vbeta primers and 13 Jbeta primers. Method: immunoSEQ multiplex PCR; TCRdb's copy keeps in-frame clones and lacks some. The table shows tens of thousands of clones, with roughly 60% occurring only once. The study did not record CMV serostatus for this donor. The CDR3 runs to 15 residues. CDR1 and CDR2 (germline): SGHRS, YFSETQ. J gave up 1 base and V 3 bases, and 6 bases lay outside the gene matches. The J gene is TRBJ2-5, the V gene TRBV5-1; TRBD2 agrees at 7 bases. The clonotype comes from a human donor in good health. Source material: PBMCs. CDR3 coding DNA: TGCGCCAGCAGCTCTGAGGGACTATCCCAAGAGACCCAGTACTTC. Encoded protein: CASSSEGLSQETQYF.